This T cell receptor beta chain came from a study of T cell responses to AZD1222 COVID-19 vaccine. Data came from immunoSEQ multiplex PCR; TCRdb stores just in-frame clones and leaves some out. The sample includes 75,000 to 85,000 clones, roughly 90% of them seen just once. The CDR3 extends over 14 amino acids. The V gene lost 5 bases and the J gene lost 8 bases, with 15 bases spanning the gap. Germline V gene lookup returns CDR1 SGHAT and CDR2 FQDESV (reference sequence). Sample: peripheral blood, taken on day 0 of AZD1222 vaccination. This clonotype originated in an adult in good health. V usage is TRBV11-1 and J usage is TRBJ1-4; unclear D gene. The CDR3 DNA is TGTGCCAGCAGCCAGGACCCTTCCGGGGAAAAACTGTTTTTT. Translation: CASSQDPSGEKLFF.